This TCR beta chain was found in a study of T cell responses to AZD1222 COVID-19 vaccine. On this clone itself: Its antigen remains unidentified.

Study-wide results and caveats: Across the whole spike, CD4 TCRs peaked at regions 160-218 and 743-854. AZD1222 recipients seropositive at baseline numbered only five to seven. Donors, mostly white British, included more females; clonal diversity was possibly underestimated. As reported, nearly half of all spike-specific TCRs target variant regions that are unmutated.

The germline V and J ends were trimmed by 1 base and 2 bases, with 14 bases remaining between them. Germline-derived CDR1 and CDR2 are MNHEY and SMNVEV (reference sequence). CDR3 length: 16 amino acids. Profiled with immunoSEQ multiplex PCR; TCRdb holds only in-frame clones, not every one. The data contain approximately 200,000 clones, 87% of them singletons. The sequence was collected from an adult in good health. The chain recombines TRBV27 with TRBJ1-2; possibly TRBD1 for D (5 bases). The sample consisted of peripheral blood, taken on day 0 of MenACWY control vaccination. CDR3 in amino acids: CASSLYRQPINYGYTF. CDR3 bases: TGTGCCAGCAGTTTATATCGACAGCCGATAAACTATGGCTACACCTTC.